These T cell receptor beta chains were read from a single sample in a study of early T cells in non-severe SARS-CoV-2 infection. TCRdb called the 5' RACE reads again in MiXCR, with one record for every CDR3 protein. The data show roughly 72,000 distinct CDR3 sequences, approximately 13% seen once. Sample: whole blood, taken at baseline. The receptors shown here come from an adult who was a healthcare worker with PCR-confirmed SARS-CoV-2 infection or an uninfected control (not recorded which). Each CDR3 is given with its conserved first and last residue. A D gene is named only where the DNA matches it firmly. The size field is filled for only some rows; it gives once, few, many or a size class.

TRBD2	TRBV7-8	TRBJ2-3	many	CASSSLLAGRTDTQYF	TGTGCCAGCAGCTCCCTCCTAGCGGGGCGCACAGATACGCAGTATTTT
-	TRBV18	TRBJ2-7	many	CASSPPTGRTRGYEQYF	TGTGCCAGCTCACCACCGACGGGCCGGACCCGGGGCTACGAGCAGTACTTC
TRBD2	TRBV12-3/TRBV12-4	TRBJ2-7	-	CASSWGGISYEQYF	TGTGCCAGCAGTTGGGGAGGGATATCCTACGAGCAGTACTTC
-	TRBV5-1	TRBJ2-1	few	CASSSITGGPYNEQFF	TGCGCCAGCAGCTCCATAACCGGGGGTCCCTACAATGAGCAGTTCTTC
-	TRBV6-5	TRBJ2-7	few	CASGAIRVREQYF	TGTGCCAGTGGGGCCATCCGGGTACGCGAGCAGTACTTC
-	TRBV4-1	TRBJ2-3	-	CASSQLPGLFDTQYF	TGCGCCAGCAGCCAGCTGCCGGGACTGTTTGATACGCAGTATTTT
-	TRBV7-2	TRBJ2-1	few	CASSPDSSRQFF	TGTGCCAGCAGCCCCGACTCGTCACGGCAGTTCTTC
-	TRBV6-6	TRBJ2-1	-	CASHGGGGYNEQFF	TGTGCCTCCCATGGAGGGGGGGGCTACAATGAGCAGTTCTTC
-	TRBV21-1	TRBJ2-1	-	CASSNYEQFF	TGTGCCAGCAGCAACTATGAGCAGTTCTTC
-	TRBV18	TRBJ2-2	-	CASSPRGQANTGELFF	TGTGCCAGCTCACCAAGGGGTCAGGCGAACACCGGGGAGCTGTTTTTT
-	TRBV24-1	TRBJ1-1	-	CATSDRGTTEAFF	TGTGCCACCAGTGATCGGGGGACCACTGAAGCTTTCTTT
-	TRBV28	TRBJ2-3	few	CASRLRDTDTQYF	TGTGCCAGCCGACTACGCGACACAGATACGCAGTATTTT
-	TRBV19	TRBJ1-5	few	CASGGRRGNQPQHF	TGTGCCAGTGGAGGGCGTCGGGGGAATCAGCCCCAGCATTTT